Following are 21 T cell receptor beta chains from one sample sequenced in a study of T cell repertoires in cytomegalovirus infection. TCRdb ran MiXCR on the reads and lists one entry per CDR3 protein. The sample has 490,000 or so distinct CDR3 sequences, 11% seen once; the top ten hold roughly 10%. Sequenced material: PBMCs. The receptors were sampled from a human donor in good health (CMV status not recorded). Some clones in this sample may be carry-over from other donors' samples.

This clonotype was counted between two and nine times. The chain combines TRBV6-1 with TRBJ2-1; D ambiguous. Germline V CDR1 and CDR2: MNHNS, SASEGT. There are 11 residues in the CDR3. Trimming shortened V by 5 bases and J by 15 bases, and 14 bases separated the two germline ends. CDR3 nucleotide sequence: TGTGCCAGCAGTTCTAACGGGCTTGCGTTCTTC. Translation gives CASSSNGLAFF.

This clonotype was detected ten times or more. The chain joins TRBV23-1 to TRBJ2-7; 8 nucleotides align to TRBD1. TRBV23-1 is filed as an ORF, its function uncertain. CDR3 size: 15 residues. V shed 1 base, J shed 5 bases, and the junction held 7 bases outside the gene matches. For the CDR3, the DNA is TGCGCCAGCAGTCAATTATGGGACAGGCTCCACGAGCAGTACTTC. Its translation: CASSQLWDRLHEQYF.

This chain joins TRBV9 and TRBJ1-6, with a weak D call TRBD1 (5 bases). V gave up 4 bases and J gave up 9 bases, with 14 bases separating them. The length of the CDR3 is 14 residues. Germline CDR1 and CDR2: SGDLS and YYNGEE. The CDR3 DNA sequence: TGTGCCAGCAGCCCCCTGGGGGGGTCTTCACCCCTCCACTTT. It encodes CASSPLGGSSPLHF.

For this clonotype: Given a much more abundant clone one base away, this may be a read error. This chain uses TRBV2 with TRBJ2-3; D is unresolved. From germline, CDR1 is SNHLY and CDR2 FYNNEI. The CDR3 has 13 residues. The CDR3: CASSVLHLRTQCF. As DNA, the CDR3 is TGTGCCAGCAGTGTACTCCACCTCAGGACGCAGTGTTTT.

The sample holds a few counts of this clonotype. The CDR3 is CSVVRGGVETQYF. In DNA form, the CDR3 reads TGCAGCGTGGTCCGAGGGGGGGTGGAGACCCAGTACTTC. The chain uses TRBV29-1 and TRBJ2-5; weak D call: TRBD2 (7 bases). From germline, CDR1 is SQVTM and CDR2 ANQGSEA. CDR3 length: 13 residues. Trimming took 6 bases from V and 5 from J, leaving 16 bases between them.

The sample holds many counts of this clonotype. This sequence joins TRBV7-8 and TRBJ2-1; TRBD2 aligns across 7 bases. Per germline, CDR1 SGHVS and CDR2 FQNEAQ. This CDR3 has 15 residues. V lost 8 bases and J lost 1; bases outside the gene matches: 8. The CDR3 DNA follows: TGTGCCAGCCAGACGGGAGGTGATTCCTACAATGAGCAGTTCTTC. It encodes CASQTGGDSYNEQFF.

This clonotype has only a few counts. The J gene is TRBJ1-5, the V gene TRBV2, with a tentative D call TRBD1 (5 bases). Trimming took 6 bases from V and 6 from J, leaving 18 bases between them. This CDR3 comprises 15 residues. The V gene's germline CDR1 is SNHLY and CDR2 FYNNEI. The CDR3 coding sequence is TGTGCCAGCAGGGAAAGTGGGGCTCCTTCTCAGCCCCAGCATTTT. This codes for CASRESGAPSQPQHF.

The J gene is TRBJ1-1, the V gene TRBV15, with D unclear. CDR1 and CDR2 (germline): LNHNV, YYDKDF (reference sequence). The CDR3 loop spans 13 amino acids. The V end lost 3 bases, the J end lost 5 bases, and 10 bases lay between the germline ends. CDR3 protein: CATSRNAGTEAFF. The CDR3 DNA follows: TGTGCCACCAGCAGGAACGCGGGGACTGAAGCTTTCTTT.

This clonotype was detected ten times or more. The chain uses TRBV6-5 and TRBJ2-5; 10 bases align to TRBD1. There are 16 residues in the CDR3. Germline CDR1 reads MNHEY; CDR2 reads SVGAGI. After removal of 6 bases from V and 4 bases from J, the junction contained 11 bases not matched to a gene. In DNA form, the CDR3 reads TGTGCCAGCAGCCGACCGGGACAGGGGTTAGGAGAGACCCAGTACTTC. Amino acid sequence: CASSRPGQGLGETQYF.

This clonotype was seen many times. This sequence joins TRBV7-9 and TRBJ1-5; D call uncertain. V lost 1 base and J 3 bases, leaving 4 bases between the germline ends. Germline V gene sequence: CDR1 SEHNR, CDR2 FQNEAQ (reference sequence). This CDR3 is built from 13 residues. DNA of the CDR3: TGTGCCAGCAGCTTAGGGGACAATCAGCCCCAGCATTTT. Amino acid sequence: CASSLGDNQPQHF.

The chain joins TRBV20-1 to TRBJ2-3; 13 bases align to TRBD2. CDR3 length: 15 residues. V dropped 5 bases and J dropped 4; count of bases not matched to a gene: 6. CDR1 is DFQATT, CDR2 SNEGSKA, per germline (reference sequence). The CDR3 spells CSASGLAGVADTQYF. CDR3 coding DNA: TGCAGTGCTTCAGGACTAGCGGGAGTCGCAGATACGCAGTATTTT.

Only a few counts were recorded for this clonotype. CDR3 DNA: TGTGCCACCTCCAGGTCCCACTCCTACAATGAGCAGTTCTTC. Protein: CATSRSHSYNEQFF. The rearrangement joins TRBV2 to TRBJ2-1; D call uncertain. Trimming took off 10 bases at V and 0 bases at J, with 13 bases between the two ends. In germline, CDR1 is SNHLY, CDR2 FYNNEI. This CDR3 is built from 14 residues.

This clonotype was recorded many times. The DNA of the CDR3 is TGCGCCAGCAGCCGTAGCGGGGGGGGCCGCTACAATGAGCAGTTCTTC. As protein: CASSRSGGGRYNEQFF. The chain employs TRBV5-1 and TRBJ2-1, with 11 bases fitting TRBD2. CDR1 is SGHRS and CDR2 is YFSETQ in the germline V gene. Trimming removed 4 bases from V and 3 bases from J; junction bases left unmatched: 6. This CDR3 spans 16 amino acids.

This clonotype appeared many times. The CDR3 bases are TGTGCCAGCAGTGGAGGACTCCTCCGGGACGGTCAAAACATTCAGTACTTC. Translated: CASSGGLLRDGQNIQYF. The V gene is TRBV6-1, the J gene TRBJ2-4; D possibly uses TRBD1 or TRBD2 (5 bases each). This CDR3 is 17 amino acids long. Germline assignment: CDR1 MNHNS and CDR2 SASEGT. V lost 4 bases, J lost 5 bases, and 21 bases lay in between.

The rearrangement joins TRBV7-3 to TRBJ2-1, with D maybe TRBD2 (6 bases). The germline V gene encodes CDR1 SGHTA and CDR2 FQGTGA. The CDR3 sequence is 15 residues long. Trimming left V 5 bases short and J 10 bases short, with 21 bases between. The DNA of the CDR3 is TGTGCCAGCAGCCCTCAGCCGGAGGGTACATGGGAGCAGTTCTTC. Amino acid sequence: CASSPQPEGTWEQFF.

This clonotype was detected many times. The chain joins TRBV7-2 to TRBJ1-5, with a possible D match to TRBD1 (6 bases). Trimming cost V 7 bases and J 4 bases, with 14 bases left between them. Germline V lookup: CDR1 SGHTA, CDR2 FQGNSA. This CDR3 has 14 residues. The CDR3, as DNA: TGTGCCAGCACCCAGGGGTCGGGTAATCAGCCCCAGCATTTT. Translated, it gives CASTQGSGNQPQHF.

This clonotype was picked up many times. V and J are TRBV7-9 and TRBJ2-2; TRBD2 matches 9 bases. Germline CDR1 reads SEHNR; CDR2 reads FQNEAQ (reference sequence). Unmatched junction bases numbered 9, after V lost 5 bases and J lost 5 bases. The CDR3 spans 16 residues. CDR3 loop: CASSLGQREETGELFF. Written as DNA, the CDR3 is TGTGCCAGCAGCCTAGGTCAGCGGGAGGAGACCGGGGAGCTGTTTTTT.

The chain has TRBV4-2 and TRBJ2-1; 7 nucleotides match TRBD2. The V gene end was trimmed by 4 bases and the J gene end by 0 bases; junction bases not matched to a gene: 6. CDR1 is LGHNA and CDR2 is YNFKEQ in the germline V gene. The length of the CDR3 is 16 residues. CDR3 amino acids: CASSRGTNYSYNEQFF. The DNA of the CDR3 is TGTGCCAGCAGCCGCGGGACTAACTACTCCTACAATGAGCAGTTCTTC.

Only a few counts were recorded for this clonotype. The DNA of the CDR3 is TGCAGTGCTAACAGCGGGAGGCTAACCGGGGAGCTGTTTTTT. This encodes CSANSGRLTGELFF. The chain couples TRBV20-1 to TRBJ2-2; 9 bases map to TRBD2. CDR1 DFQATT and CDR2 SNEGSKA come from the germline V gene (reference sequence). V was pared by 4 bases and J by 5 bases, with 5 bases of the junction left unmatched. The CDR3 sequence is 14 residues long.

This clonotype was counted ten times or more. This rearrangement joins TRBV7-2 to TRBJ2-4, with D possibly TRBD2 on 6 matching bases. The germline V gene encodes CDR1 SGHTA and CDR2 FQGNSA. V was clipped by 3 bases and J by 4 bases, with 10 bases between them. This CDR3 has 14 amino acids. The CDR3 coding sequence is TGTGCCAGCAGCTTGGGCCGGGAGAAAAACATTCAGTACTTC. It specifies CASSLGREKNIQYF.

This clonotype was seen ten or more times. The rearrangement joins TRBV11-3 to TRBJ2-3; 10 nucleotides line up with TRBD2. The germline V gene encodes CDR1 SGHNT and CDR2 YENEEA. The CDR3 spans 14 residues. Trimming took 8 bases from V and 1 from J; bases not matched to a gene: 3. CDR3 in amino acids: CASSSGGGTDTQYF. CDR3 nucleotide sequence: TGTGCCAGCTCTAGCGGGGGCGGCACAGATACGCAGTATTTT.